Listed below are T cell receptor beta chains from one sample, sequenced in a study of blood T cell repertoires in COVID-19. The data were produced by immunoSEQ multiplex PCR, yet TCRdb's version contains in-frame clones alone and is incomplete. The profile shows around 100,000 clones, about nine tenths of them singletons. The sample consisted of peripheral blood. These receptors were obtained from a man between 60 and 70 years old with COVID-19, enrolled during active disease. Both conserved end residues are part of each CDR3. The D gene is left open where the match is weak.

V gene,J gene,CDR3 length,D gene,CDR3 protein
TRBV12-3/TRBV12-4,TRBJ1-2,13,NA,CASSEDEERGYTF
TRBV7-3,TRBJ1-1,14,TRBD1,CASSLDRENTEAFF
TRBV29-1,TRBJ1-1,12,NA,CSIIRVRTEAFF
TRBV5-1,TRBJ2-1,14,NA,CASSLGRDYNEQFF
TRBV11-3,TRBJ2-1,17,NA,CASSLVFAAPPHNEQFF
TRBV19,TRBJ1-1,13,NA,CASSNPGYTEAFF
TRBV6-2/TRBV6-3,TRBJ1-2,19,TRBD1,CASSPASGTGASFNYGYTF
TRBV7-9,TRBJ1-4,14,NA,CASSNPQGNEKLFF
TRBV19,TRBJ1-1,14,TRBD1,CASRLGQGDTEAFF
TRBV7-2,TRBJ2-7,14,NA,CASSLVSSRDEQYF
TRBV28,TRBJ1-3,17,NA,CASSFTGTLGSGNTIYF
TRBV2,TRBJ2-7,15,NA,CASRPNSASSYEQYF
TRBV27,TRBJ1-1,18,NA,CASSPRTDYSLRNTEAFF
TRBV18,TRBJ1-5,15,NA,CASSPEIHSNQPQHF
TRBV29-1,TRBJ2-7,12,NA,CSAAILQGEQYF
TRBV29-1,TRBJ1-1,12,TRBD1,CSVAGTGVEAFF
TRBV5-1,TRBJ2-5,16,TRBD2,CASSPGLAGGFETQYF
TRBV10-3,TRBJ2-1,13,TRBD2,CAISEREGDEQFF
TRBV19,TRBJ2-7,14,TRBD1,CASSTGDSTYEQYF
TRBV12-3/TRBV12-4,TRBJ2-2,13,NA,CASSLRRSGELFF
TRBV10-1,TRBJ1-2,16,TRBD1,CASSDGTGATVDGYTF
TRBV2,TRBJ1-1,13,TRBD1,CASSVTGEAEAFF